This T cell receptor (beta chain) was identified in a study of T cell responses to AZD1222 COVID-19 vaccine. Study findings and constraints: Baseline serology detected seropositivity in only six AZD1222 recipients. Spike-specific TCR breadth and depth were elevated following two AZD1222 doses.

This CDR3 has 12 amino acids. V was shortened by 6 bases and J by 0 bases, with 3 bases between the two germline ends. Germline CDR1 reads SNHLY; CDR2 reads FYNNEI. TCRdb's copy holds only in-frame clones and misses some; the assay was immunoSEQ multiplex PCR. Of over 140,000 clones listed, roughly 92% are singletons. Notes on this clone: Its antigen is as yet unknown.

The specimen comprised peripheral blood, sampled on day 0 of AZD1222 vaccination. The TCR was taken from an adult in good health. This chain uses TRBV2 with TRBJ1-5; the D is unclear. The CDR3: CASRGSNQPQHF. The CDR3 nucleotides are TGTGCCAGCAGGGGTAGCAATCAGCCCCAGCATTTT.